Shown below are 11 T cell receptor beta chains from a single sample sequenced in a study of T cell responses to AZD1222 COVID-19 vaccine. Measured with immunoSEQ multiplex PCR; TCRdb has only the in-frame clones, and not every one. The data hold 100,000 or so clones, with approximately 90% observed a single time. This material consisted of peripheral blood, taken on day 0 of AZD1222 vaccination. All receptors come from an adult in good health.

The count of this clone is one. The V gene is TRBV2, the J gene TRBJ1-1; 12 bases align to TRBD1. The CDR3 covers 15 residues. With 6 bases clipped from V and 4 bases from J, the junction kept 6 bases outside the gene matches. Looked up from germline, CDR1 is SNHLY and CDR2 is FYNNEI. CDR3: CASSGTGGWGTEAFF. CDR3 sequence (DNA): TGTGCCAGCAGCGGGACAGGGGGCTGGGGCACTGAAGCTTTCTTT.

The V gene is TRBV29-1, the J gene TRBJ2-7, with a weak D call TRBD2 (6 bases). The CDR3 has 13 amino acids. The V gene lost 7 bases and the J gene lost 4 bases, with 17 bases spanning the gap. The V gene's germline CDR1 is SQVTM and CDR2 ANQGSEA. The CDR3 protein is CSANSQGGYEQYF. The CDR3 DNA sequence: TGCAGCGCTAACAGCCAGGGAGGTTACGAGCAGTACTTC.

This chain joins TRBV27 and TRBJ1-4; TRBD1 agrees at 7 bases. Germline assignment: CDR1 MNHEY and CDR2 SMNVEV (reference sequence). The CDR3 covers 15 residues. V trimming: 2 bases; J trimming: 7 bases; junction bases outside the gene matches: 7. The CDR3 here is CASSLRGGAGEKLFF. The CDR3 bases are TGTGCCAGCAGTTTACGAGGGGGCGCAGGTGAAAAACTGTTTTTT.

The chain carries TRBV24-1 and TRBJ1-3; D unresolved. This CDR3 has 16 residues. Trimming took off 3 bases at V and 0 bases at J, with 11 bases between the two ends. Germline assignment: CDR1 KGHDR and CDR2 SFDVKD. The CDR3 bases are TGTGCCACCAGTGATCCGAGGGCAGCCTCTGGAAACACCATATATTTT. This gives the protein CATSDPRAASGNTIYF.

The V and J genes are TRBV27 and TRBJ2-1; TRBD2 matches 13 bases. Germline V lookup: CDR1 MNHEY, CDR2 SMNVEV (reference sequence). V dropped 2 bases and J dropped 9; count of bases not matched to a gene: 4. The CDR3 runs 15 residues. The CDR3 region is CASSLGTSGVTEQFF. The CDR3 nucleotides are TGTGCCAGCAGTTTAGGGACTAGCGGGGTAACTGAGCAGTTCTTC.

V and J are TRBV18 and TRBJ1-2; D possibly corresponds to TRBD1 (6 bases). CDR3 length: 15 amino acids. The germline CDR1 and CDR2 sequences are KGHSH and LQKENI. V lost 3 bases, J lost 4 bases, and 15 bases lay in between. The CDR3 sequence is CASSPQDSRGYGYTF. The CDR3 nucleotides are TGTGCCAGCTCACCCCAGGACAGCCGGGGCTATGGCTACACCTTC. Complete variable domain (other parts from reference TRBV18 and TRBJ1-2): NAGVMQNPRHLVRRRGQEARLRCSPMKGHSHVYWYRQLPEEGLKFMVYLQKENIIDESGMPKERFSAEFPKEGPSILRIQQVVRGDSAAYFCASSPQDSRGYGYTFGSGTRLTVV.

The V and J genes are TRBV19 and TRBJ1-6, with 7 bases identical to TRBD1. Trimming cost V 7 bases and J 7 bases; bases outside gene matches: 10. The CDR3 loop spans 15 amino acids. The germline gives CDR1 LNHDA, CDR2 SQIVND (reference sequence). The CDR3 region is CASNEGARLNSPLHF. The CDR3 DNA reads as TGTGCCAGTAATGAGGGGGCTCGGCTGAATTCACCCCTCCACTTT. Filled out from reference TRBV19 and TRBJ1-6, the complete variable domain reads DGGITQSPKYLFRKEGQNVTLSCEQNLNHDAMYWYRQDPGQGLRLIYYSQIVNDFQKGDIAEGYSVSREKKESFPLTVTSAQKNPTAFYLCASNEGARLNSPLHFGNGTRLTVT.

This clone was counted once. The rearrangement links TRBV4-3 to TRBJ2-2; no clear D. Germline V gene lookup returns CDR1 LGHNA and CDR2 YSLEER. V lost 2 bases and J 1 base, leaving 14 bases between the germline ends. This CDR3 comprises 17 residues. The CDR3: CASSQHLETVNTGELFF. As DNA, the CDR3 is TGCGCCAGCAGCCAACATCTCGAGACGGTGAACACCGGGGAGCTGTTTTTT.

The V gene is TRBV5-4, the J gene TRBJ2-5; tentatively, D is TRBD1 (5 bases). The CDR3 runs 14 residues. Trimming removed 3 bases from V and 1 base from J, with 10 bases in between. Looked up from germline, CDR1 is SGHNT and CDR2 is YYREEE (reference sequence). The CDR3 here is CASSSVDSQETQYF. The CDR3 coding sequence is TGTGCCAGCAGCTCGGTAGACAGCCAAGAGACCCAGTACTTC. Based on the CDR3 plus reference TRBV5-4 and TRBJ2-5, the full variable domain is ETGVTQSPTHLIKTRGQQVTLRCSSQSGHNTVSWYQQALGQGPQFIFQYYREEENGRGNFPPRFSGLQFPNYSSELNVNALELDDSALYLCASSSVDSQETQYFGPGTRLLVL.

V and J are TRBV3-1 (or the pseudogene TRBV3-2) and TRBJ1-2; D is unresolved. The CDR3 sequence is 14 residues long. The V and J ends lost 1 base and 4 bases respectively, with 10 bases between them. The germline V gene has CDR1 LGHDT and CDR2 YNNKEL (reference sequence). DNA for the CDR3: TGTGCCAGCAGCCAAGGAGGCGGAACCTATGGCTACACCTTC. It codes for CASSQGGGTYGYTF.

For this clone: The sample contains more than one DNA sequence encoding this CDR3. V usage is TRBV5-4 and J usage is TRBJ1-2, with 9 bases lining up with TRBD1. V shed 2 bases, J shed 8 bases, and the junction held 4 bases outside the gene matches. This CDR3 is built from 13 residues. Looked up from germline, CDR1 is SGHNT and CDR2 is YYREEE (reference sequence). CDR3 residues: CASSLQGASGYTF. The CDR3 coding sequence is TGTGCCAGCAGCTTACAGGGGGCTAGCGGCTACACCTTC.